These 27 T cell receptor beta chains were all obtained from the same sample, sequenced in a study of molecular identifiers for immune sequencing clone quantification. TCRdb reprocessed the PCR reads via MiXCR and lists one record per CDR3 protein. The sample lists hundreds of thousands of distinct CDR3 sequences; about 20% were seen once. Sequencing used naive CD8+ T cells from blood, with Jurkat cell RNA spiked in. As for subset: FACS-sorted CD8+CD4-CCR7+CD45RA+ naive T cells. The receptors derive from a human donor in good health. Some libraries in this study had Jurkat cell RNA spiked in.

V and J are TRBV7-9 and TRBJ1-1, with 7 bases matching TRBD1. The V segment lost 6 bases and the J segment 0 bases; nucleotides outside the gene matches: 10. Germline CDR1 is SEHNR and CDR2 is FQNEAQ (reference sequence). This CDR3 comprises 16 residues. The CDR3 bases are TGTGCCAGCAGTTATAACAGGGGATGCATGAACACTGAAGCTTTCTTT. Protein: CASSYNRGCMNTEAFF.

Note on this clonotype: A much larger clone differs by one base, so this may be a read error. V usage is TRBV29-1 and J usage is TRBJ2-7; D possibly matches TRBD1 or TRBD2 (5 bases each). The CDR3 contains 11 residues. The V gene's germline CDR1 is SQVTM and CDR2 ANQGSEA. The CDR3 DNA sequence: TGCAGCGTTGCAGAAGGGGACGAGCGGTACTTC. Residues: CSVAEGDERYF.

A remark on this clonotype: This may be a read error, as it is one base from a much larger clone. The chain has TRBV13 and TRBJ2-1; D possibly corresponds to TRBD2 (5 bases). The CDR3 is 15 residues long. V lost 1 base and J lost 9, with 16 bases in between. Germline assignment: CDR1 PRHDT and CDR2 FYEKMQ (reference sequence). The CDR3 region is CASSLDRWEFGEQFF. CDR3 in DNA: TGTGCCAGCAGCTTAGATCGGTGGGAGTTCGGTGAGCAGTTCTTC.

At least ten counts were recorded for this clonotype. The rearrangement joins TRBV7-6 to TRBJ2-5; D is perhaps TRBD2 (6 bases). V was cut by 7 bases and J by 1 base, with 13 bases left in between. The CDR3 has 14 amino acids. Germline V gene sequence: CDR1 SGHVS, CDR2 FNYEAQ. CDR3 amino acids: CASTVDYSQETQYF. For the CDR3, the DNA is TGTGCCAGCACCGTGGACTATTCCCAAGAGACCCAGTACTTC.

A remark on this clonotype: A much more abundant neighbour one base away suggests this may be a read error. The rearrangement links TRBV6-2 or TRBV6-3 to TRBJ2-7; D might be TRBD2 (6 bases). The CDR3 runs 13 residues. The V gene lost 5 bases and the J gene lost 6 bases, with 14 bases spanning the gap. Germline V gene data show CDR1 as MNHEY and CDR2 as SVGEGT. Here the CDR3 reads CASSLWGVGEQYF. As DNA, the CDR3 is TGTGCCAGCAGTCTATGGGGGGTCGGCGAGCAGTACTTC.

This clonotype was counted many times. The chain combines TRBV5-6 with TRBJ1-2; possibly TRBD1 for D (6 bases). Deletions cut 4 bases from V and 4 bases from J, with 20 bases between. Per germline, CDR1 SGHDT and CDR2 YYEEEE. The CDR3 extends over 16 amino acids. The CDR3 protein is CASSHEPGARIYGYTF. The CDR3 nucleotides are TGTGCCAGCAGCCATGAACCGGGGGCGCGGATCTATGGCTACACCTTC.

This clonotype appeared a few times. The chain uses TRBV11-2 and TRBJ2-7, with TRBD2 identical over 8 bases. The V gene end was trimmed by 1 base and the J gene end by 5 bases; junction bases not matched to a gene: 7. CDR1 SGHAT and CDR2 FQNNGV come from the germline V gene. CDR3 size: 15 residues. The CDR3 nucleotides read TGTGCCAGCAGCTTAGGCGGGGGGCCTCACGACGAGCAGTACTTC. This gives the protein CASSLGGGPHDEQYF.

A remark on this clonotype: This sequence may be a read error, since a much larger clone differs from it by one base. Written as DNA, the CDR3 is TGTGCCAGCAGTTTCTTTCGTACAGGCGAAGCTTCCTTT. Protein sequence: CASSFFRTGEASF. The chain is built from TRBV27 and TRBJ1-1; D might be TRBD1 (5 bases). The CDR3 is 13 residues long. Per germline, CDR1 MNHEY and CDR2 SMNVEV (reference sequence).

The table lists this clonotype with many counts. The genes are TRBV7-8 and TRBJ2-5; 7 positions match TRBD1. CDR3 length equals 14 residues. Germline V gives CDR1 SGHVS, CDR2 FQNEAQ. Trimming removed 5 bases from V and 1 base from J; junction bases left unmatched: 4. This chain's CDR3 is CASSQQGPQETQYF. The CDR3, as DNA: TGTGCCAGCAGCCAACAGGGGCCCCAAGAGACCCAGTACTTC.

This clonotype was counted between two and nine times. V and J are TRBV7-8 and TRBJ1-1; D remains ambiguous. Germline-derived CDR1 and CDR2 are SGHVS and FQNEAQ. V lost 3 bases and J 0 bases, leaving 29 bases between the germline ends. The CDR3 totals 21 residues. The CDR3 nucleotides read TGTGCCAGCAGCTTTCAAAGACATACCCAATATACAAAGGGTTTGAACACTGAAGCTTTCTTT. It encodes CASSFQRHTQYTKGLNTEAFF.

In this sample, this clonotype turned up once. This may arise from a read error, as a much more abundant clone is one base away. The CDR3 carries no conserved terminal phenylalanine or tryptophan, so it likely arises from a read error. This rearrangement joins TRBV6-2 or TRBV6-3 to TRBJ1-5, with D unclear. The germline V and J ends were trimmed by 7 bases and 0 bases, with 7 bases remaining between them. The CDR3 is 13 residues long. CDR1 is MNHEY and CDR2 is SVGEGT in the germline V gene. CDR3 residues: CASKDYSNQPQHS. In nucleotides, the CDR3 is TGTGCCAGCAAAGACTATAGCAATCAGCCCCAGCATTCT.

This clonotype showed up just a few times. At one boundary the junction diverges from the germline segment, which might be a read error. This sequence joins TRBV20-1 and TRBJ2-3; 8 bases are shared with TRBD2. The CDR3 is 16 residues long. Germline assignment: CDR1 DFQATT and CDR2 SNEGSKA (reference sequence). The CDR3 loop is CSAIRTGGPPTDTQYF. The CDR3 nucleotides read TGCAGCGCTATAAGAACGGGGGGGCCCCCTACAGATACGCAGTATTTT.

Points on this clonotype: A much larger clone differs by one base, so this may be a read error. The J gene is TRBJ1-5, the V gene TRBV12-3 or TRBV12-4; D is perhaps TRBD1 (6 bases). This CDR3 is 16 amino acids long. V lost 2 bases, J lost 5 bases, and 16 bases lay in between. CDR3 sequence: CASSLFRGGNDQPQHF. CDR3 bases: TGTGCCAGCAGTTTATTCAGGGGAGGGAACGATCAGCCCCAGCATTTT.

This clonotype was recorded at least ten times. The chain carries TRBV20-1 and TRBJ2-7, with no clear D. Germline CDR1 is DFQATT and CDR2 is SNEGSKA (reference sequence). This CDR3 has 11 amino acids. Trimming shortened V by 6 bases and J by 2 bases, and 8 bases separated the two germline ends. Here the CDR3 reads CSAAGTYEQYF. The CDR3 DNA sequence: TGCAGTGCCGCTGGGACCTACGAGCAGTACTTC.

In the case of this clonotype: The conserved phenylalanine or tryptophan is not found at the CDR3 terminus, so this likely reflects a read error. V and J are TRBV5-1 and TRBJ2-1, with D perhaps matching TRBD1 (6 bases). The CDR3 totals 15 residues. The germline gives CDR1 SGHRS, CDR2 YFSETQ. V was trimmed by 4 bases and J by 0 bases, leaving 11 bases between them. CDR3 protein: CASSTDSYSYNEQFL. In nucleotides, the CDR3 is TGCGCCAGCAGCACGGACAGTTACTCCTACAATGAGCAGTTCCTC.

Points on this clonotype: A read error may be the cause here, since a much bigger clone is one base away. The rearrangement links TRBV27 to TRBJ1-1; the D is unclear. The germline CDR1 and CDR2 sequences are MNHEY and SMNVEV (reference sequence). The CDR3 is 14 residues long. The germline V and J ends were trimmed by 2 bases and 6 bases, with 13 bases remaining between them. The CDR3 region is CASSLAFNSPEAFF. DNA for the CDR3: TGTGCCAGCAGTTTAGCGTTTAATTCCCCTGAAGCTTTCTTT.

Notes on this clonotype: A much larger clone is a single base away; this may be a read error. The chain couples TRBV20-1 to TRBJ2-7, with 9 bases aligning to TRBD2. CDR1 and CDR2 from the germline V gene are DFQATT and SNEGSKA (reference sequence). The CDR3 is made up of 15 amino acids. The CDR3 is CSARDPLAGTYERYF. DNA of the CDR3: TGCAGTGCTAGAGATCCGCTAGCGGGAACCTACGAGCGGTACTTC.

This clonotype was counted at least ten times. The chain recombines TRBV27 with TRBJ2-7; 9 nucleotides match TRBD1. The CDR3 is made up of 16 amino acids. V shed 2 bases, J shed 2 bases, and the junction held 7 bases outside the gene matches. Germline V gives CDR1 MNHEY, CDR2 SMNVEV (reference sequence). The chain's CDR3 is CASSLKLGQGAYEQYF. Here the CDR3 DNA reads TGTGCCAGCAGTTTAAAGTTGGGACAGGGCGCCTACGAGCAGTACTTC.

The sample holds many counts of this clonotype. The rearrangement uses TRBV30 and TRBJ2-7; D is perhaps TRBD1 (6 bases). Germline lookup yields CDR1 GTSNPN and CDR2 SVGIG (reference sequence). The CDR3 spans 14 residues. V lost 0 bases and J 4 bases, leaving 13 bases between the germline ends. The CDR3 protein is CAWSVSVGGYEQYF. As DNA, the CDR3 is TGTGCCTGGAGTGTATCGGTAGGGGGATACGAGCAGTACTTC.

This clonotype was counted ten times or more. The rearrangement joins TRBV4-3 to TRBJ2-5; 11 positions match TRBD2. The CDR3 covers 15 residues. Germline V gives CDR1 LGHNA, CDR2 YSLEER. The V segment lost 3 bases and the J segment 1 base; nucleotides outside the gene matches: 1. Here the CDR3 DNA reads TGCGCCAGCAGCCAGACTAGCGGGGTCCAAGAGACCCAGTACTTC. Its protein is CASSQTSGVQETQYF.

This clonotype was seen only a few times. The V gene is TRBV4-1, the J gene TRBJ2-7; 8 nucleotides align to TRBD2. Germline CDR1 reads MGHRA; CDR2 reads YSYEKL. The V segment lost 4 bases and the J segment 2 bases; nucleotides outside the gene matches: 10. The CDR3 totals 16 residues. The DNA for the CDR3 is TGCGCCAGCAGCCCTGTGGAAAGCGGGAGCGCCTACGAGCAGTACTTC. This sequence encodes CASSPVESGSAYEQYF.

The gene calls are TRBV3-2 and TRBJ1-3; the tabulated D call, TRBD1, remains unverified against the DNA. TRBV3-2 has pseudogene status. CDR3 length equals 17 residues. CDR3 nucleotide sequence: TGTGCCAGCAGCCAAGTACCCGCCGGGGCCTCTGGAAACACCATATATTTT. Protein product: CASSQVPAGASGNTIYF.

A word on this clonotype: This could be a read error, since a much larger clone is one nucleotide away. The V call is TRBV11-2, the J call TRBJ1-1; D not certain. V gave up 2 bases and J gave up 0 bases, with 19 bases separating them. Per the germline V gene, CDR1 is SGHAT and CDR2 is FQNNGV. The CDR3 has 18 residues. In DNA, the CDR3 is TGTGCCAGCAGCTTATTTCCACGGACCGAAGCCATGAACACTGAAGCTTTCTTT. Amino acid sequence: CASSLFPRTEAMNTEAFF.

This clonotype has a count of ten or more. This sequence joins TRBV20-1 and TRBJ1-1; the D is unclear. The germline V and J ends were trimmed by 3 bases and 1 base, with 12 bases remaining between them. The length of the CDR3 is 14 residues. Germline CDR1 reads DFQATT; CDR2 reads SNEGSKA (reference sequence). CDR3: CSASSMAANTEAFF. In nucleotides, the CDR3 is TGCAGTGCTAGCTCCATGGCAGCGAACACTGAAGCTTTCTTT.

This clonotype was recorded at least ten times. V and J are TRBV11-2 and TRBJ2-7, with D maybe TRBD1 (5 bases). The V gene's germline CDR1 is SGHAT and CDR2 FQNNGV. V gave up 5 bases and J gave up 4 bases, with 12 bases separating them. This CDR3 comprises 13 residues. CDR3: CASSETDVYEQYF. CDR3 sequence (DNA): TGTGCCAGCAGCGAGACAGACGTATACGAGCAGTACTTC.

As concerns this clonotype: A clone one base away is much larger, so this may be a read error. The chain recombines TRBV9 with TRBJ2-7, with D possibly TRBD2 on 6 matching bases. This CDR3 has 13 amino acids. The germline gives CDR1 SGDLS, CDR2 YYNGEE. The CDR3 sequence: CASIVEASDEQYF. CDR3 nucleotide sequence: TGTGCCAGCATCGTAGAGGCTAGCGACGAGCAGTACTTC.

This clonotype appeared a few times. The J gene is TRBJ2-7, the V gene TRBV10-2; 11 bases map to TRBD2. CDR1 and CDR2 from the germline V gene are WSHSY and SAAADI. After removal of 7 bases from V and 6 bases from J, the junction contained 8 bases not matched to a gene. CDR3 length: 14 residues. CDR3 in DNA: TGCGCCAGCACAGGACTAGCGGGTTTTGGCGAGCAGTACTTC. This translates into CASTGLAGFGEQYF.